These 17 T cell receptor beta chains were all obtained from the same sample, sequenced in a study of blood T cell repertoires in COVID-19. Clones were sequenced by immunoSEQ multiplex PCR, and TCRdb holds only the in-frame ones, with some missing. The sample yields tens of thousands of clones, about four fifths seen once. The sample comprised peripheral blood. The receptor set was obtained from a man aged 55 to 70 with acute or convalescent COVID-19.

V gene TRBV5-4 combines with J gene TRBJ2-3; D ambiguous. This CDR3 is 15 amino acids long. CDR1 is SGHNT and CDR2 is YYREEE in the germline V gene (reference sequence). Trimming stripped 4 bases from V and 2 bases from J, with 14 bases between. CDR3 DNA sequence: TGTGCCAGCAGCCCCTGGTGGCAGTCCACAGATACGCAGTATTTT. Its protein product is CASSPWWQSTDTQYF.

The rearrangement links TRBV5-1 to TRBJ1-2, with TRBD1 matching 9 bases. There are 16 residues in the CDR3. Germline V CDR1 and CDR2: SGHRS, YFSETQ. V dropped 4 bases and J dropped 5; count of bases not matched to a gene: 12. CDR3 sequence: CASSQQGTGLGYGYTF. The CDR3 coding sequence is TGCGCCAGCAGCCAGCAGGGGACAGGGCTGGGGTATGGCTACACCTTC. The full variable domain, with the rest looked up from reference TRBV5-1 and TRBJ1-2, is KAGVTQTPRYLIKTRGQQVTLSCSPISGHRSVSWYQQTPGQGLQFLFEYFSETQRNKGNFPGRFSGRQFSNSRSEMNVSTLELGDSALYLCASSQQGTGLGYGYTFGSGTRLTVV.

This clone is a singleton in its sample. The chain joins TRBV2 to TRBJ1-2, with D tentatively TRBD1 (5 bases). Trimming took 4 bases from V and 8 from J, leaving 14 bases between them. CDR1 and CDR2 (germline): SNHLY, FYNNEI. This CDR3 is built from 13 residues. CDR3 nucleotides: TGTGCCAGCAGTGGAAGGGGCGCGGGAGGCTACACCTTC. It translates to CASSGRGAGGYTF.

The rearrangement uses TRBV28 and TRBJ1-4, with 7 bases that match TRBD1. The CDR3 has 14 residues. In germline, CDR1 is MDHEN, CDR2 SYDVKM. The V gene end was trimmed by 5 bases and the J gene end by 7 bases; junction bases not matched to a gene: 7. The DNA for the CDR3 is TGTGCCAGCAGTGTAGGGACAGCGGGTGAAAAACTGTTTTTT. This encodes CASSVGTAGEKLFF.

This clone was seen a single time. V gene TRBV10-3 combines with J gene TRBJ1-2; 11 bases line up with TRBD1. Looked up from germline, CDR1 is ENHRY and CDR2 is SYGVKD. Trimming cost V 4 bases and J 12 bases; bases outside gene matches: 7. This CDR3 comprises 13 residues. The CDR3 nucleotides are TGTGCCATCAGTGGAGGGACAGGGGGTACCCACACCTTC. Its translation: CAISGGTGGTHTF.

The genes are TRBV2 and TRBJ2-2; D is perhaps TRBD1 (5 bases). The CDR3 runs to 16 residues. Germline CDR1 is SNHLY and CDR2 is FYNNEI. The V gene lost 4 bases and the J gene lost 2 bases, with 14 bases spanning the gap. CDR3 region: CASSVTGTLNTGELFF. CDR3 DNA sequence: TGTGCCAGCAGTGTCACAGGAACCCTTAACACCGGGGAGCTGTTTTTT.

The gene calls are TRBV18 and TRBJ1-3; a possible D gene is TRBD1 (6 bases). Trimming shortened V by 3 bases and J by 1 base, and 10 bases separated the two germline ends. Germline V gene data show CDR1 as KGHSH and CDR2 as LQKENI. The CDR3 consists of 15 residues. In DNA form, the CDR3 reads TGTGCCAGCTCACCTCGGACAGTTTCTGGAAACACCATATATTTT. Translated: CASSPRTVSGNTIYF.

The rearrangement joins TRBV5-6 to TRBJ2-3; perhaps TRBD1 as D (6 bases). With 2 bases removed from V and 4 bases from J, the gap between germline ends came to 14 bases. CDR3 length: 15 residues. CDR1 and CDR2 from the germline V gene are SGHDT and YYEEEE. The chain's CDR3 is CASSFSTGSPDTQYF. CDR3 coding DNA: TGTGCCAGCAGCTTTTCCACAGGGAGCCCAGATACGCAGTATTTT. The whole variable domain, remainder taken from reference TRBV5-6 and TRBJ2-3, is DAGVTQSPTHLIKTRGQQVTLRCSPKSGHDTVSWYQQALGQGPQFIFQYYEEEERQRGNFPDRFSGHQFPNYSSELNVNALLLGDSALYLCASSFSTGSPDTQYFGPGTRLTVL.

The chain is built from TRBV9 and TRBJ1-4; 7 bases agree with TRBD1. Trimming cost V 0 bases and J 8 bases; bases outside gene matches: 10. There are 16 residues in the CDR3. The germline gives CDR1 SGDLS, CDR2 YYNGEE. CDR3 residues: CASSVESTGVGEKLFF. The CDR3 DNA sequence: TGTGCCAGCAGCGTAGAAAGTACAGGGGTTGGCGAAAAACTGTTTTTT.

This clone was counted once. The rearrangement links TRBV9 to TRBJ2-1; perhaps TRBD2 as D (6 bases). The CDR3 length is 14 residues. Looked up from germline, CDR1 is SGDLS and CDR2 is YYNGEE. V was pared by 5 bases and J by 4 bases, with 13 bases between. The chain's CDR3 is CASSPLGGYNEQFF. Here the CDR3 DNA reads TGTGCCAGCAGTCCTCTTGGGGGGTACAATGAGCAGTTCTTC.

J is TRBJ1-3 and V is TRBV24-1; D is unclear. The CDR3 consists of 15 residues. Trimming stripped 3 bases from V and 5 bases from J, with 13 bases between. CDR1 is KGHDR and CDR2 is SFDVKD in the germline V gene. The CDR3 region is CATSDGGNSRNTIYF. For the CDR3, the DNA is TGTGCCACCAGTGATGGAGGGAATTCCCGAAACACCATATATTTT.

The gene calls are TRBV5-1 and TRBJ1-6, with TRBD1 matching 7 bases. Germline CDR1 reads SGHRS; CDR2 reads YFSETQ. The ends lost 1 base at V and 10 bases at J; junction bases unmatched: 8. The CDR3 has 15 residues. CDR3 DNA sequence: TGCGCCAGCAGCTTGATTGACAGGGTTGGCTCACCCCTCCACTTT. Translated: CASSLIDRVGSPLHF.

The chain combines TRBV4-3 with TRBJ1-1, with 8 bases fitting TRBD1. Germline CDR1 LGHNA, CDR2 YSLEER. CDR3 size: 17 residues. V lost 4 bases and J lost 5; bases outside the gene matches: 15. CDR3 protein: CASSPSQGAFGITEAFF. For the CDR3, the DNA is TGCGCCAGCAGCCCAAGTCAGGGGGCGTTCGGTATAACTGAAGCTTTCTTT.

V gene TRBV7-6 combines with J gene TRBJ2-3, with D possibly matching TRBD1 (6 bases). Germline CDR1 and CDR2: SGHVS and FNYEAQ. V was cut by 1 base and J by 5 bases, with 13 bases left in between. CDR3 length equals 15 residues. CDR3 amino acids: CASSLVGGRVDTQYF. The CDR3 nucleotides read TGTGCCAGCAGCTTAGTAGGGGGAAGGGTAGATACGCAGTATTTT.

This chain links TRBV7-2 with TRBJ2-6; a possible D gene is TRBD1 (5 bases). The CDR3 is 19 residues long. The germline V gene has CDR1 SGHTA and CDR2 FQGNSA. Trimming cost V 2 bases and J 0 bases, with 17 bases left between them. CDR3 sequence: CASSLRMTAPNSGANVLTF. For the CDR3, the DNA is TGTGCCAGCAGCTTACGTATGACAGCCCCTAACTCTGGGGCCAACGTCCTGACTTTC.

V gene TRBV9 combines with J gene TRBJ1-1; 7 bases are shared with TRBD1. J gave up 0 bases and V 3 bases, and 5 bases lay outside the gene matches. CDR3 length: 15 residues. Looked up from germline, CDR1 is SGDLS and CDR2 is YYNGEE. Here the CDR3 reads CASSAQGQMNTEAFF. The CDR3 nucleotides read TGTGCCAGCAGCGCGCAGGGACAGATGAACACTGAAGCTTTCTTT.

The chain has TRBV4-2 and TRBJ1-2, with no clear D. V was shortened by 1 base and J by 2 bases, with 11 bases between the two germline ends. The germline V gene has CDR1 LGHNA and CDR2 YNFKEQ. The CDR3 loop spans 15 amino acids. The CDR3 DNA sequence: TGTGCCAGCAGCCAAGGACAAGCACACAACTATGGCTACACCTTC. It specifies CASSQGQAHNYGYTF.